The 9 T cell receptor beta chains below all came from one sample that was sequenced in a study of blood T cell repertoires in COVID-19. Method: immunoSEQ multiplex PCR; TCRdb's copy keeps in-frame clones and lacks some. Found here are some 80,000 clones, roughly 80% of them singletons; the top ten hold 18%. The sample was peripheral blood. These receptors all stem from a man older than 75 with active or convalescent COVID-19.

This clone came up a few times. The chain carries TRBV3-1 (or the pseudogene TRBV3-2) and TRBJ1-2; 7 bases align to TRBD1. Trimming removed 0 bases from V and 5 bases from J; junction bases left unmatched: 9. CDR1 and CDR2 from the germline V gene are LGHDT and YNNKEL (reference sequence). The CDR3 runs 16 residues. CDR3 in DNA: TGTGCCAGCAGCCAAGATCCCCCGGACAGGCGATATGGCTACACCTTC. Its translation is CASSQDPPDRRYGYTF.

This clone was detected once. The rearrangement uses TRBV5-1 and TRBJ1-4; D not resolved. The CDR3 loop spans 15 amino acids. Germline lookup yields CDR1 SGHRS and CDR2 YFSETQ. V was cut by 4 bases and J by 0 bases, with 10 bases left in between. CDR3 region: CASSRTVTTNEKLFF. DNA of the CDR3: TGCGCCAGCAGCCGTACAGTGACAACTAATGAAAAACTGTTTTTT.

This sequence joins TRBV5-4 and TRBJ2-5; 9 bases map to TRBD2. CDR1 and CDR2 (germline): SGHNT, YYREEE (reference sequence). V lost 4 bases to trimming and J lost 4 bases; unmatched junction nucleotides: 11. The CDR3 sequence is 16 residues long. The CDR3 nucleotides are TGTGCCAGCAGCCCCGAGGCGGCGGGGGGGGTAGAGACCCAGTACTTC. Translation gives CASSPEAAGGVETQYF.

The CDR3: CASSRTPVGWKNTEAFF. The DNA for the CDR3 is TGCGCCAGCAGCCGAACACCGGTGGGCTGGAAGAACACTGAAGCTTTCTTT. This rearrangement joins TRBV4-1 to TRBJ1-1; D gene unclear. Looked up from germline, CDR1 is MGHRA and CDR2 is YSYEKL. Trimming stripped 4 bases from V and 1 base from J, with 19 bases between. CDR3 length equals 17 residues.

The genes are TRBV28 and TRBJ1-2; D gene unclear. Germline V lookup: CDR1 MDHEN, CDR2 SYDVKM. This CDR3 contains 14 residues. V shed 5 bases and J shed 5 bases, with 15 bases lying between them. The CDR3 here is CASSPGIGIYGYTF. The CDR3 DNA reads as TGTGCCAGCAGTCCGGGGATCGGGATTTATGGCTACACCTTC.

The count of this clone is one. The V and J genes are TRBV10-1 and TRBJ1-4, with TRBD1 as a possible D gene (5 bases). Trimming took 10 bases from V and 5 from J, leaving 14 bases between them. Germline V gene lookup returns CDR1 WNHNN and CDR2 SYGVQD (reference sequence). This CDR3 region has 13 residues. CDR3 in amino acids: CATAPGLNEKLFF. CDR3 DNA sequence: TGCGCCACCGCCCCGGGACTGAATGAAAAACTGTTTTTT.

The rearrangement uses TRBV2 and TRBJ1-4; D not certain. The CDR3 extends over 14 amino acids. Germline V lookup: CDR1 SNHLY, CDR2 FYNNEI. Trimming removed 2 bases at V and 8 bases at J, with 12 bases between. The CDR3 sequence is CASSEQTPGEKLFF. The CDR3 DNA sequence: TGTGCCAGCAGTGAACAGACTCCGGGGGAAAAACTGTTTTTT. The variable domain in full, completed from reference TRBV2 and TRBJ1-4, reads EPEVTQTPSHQVTQMGQEVILRCVPISNHLYFYWYRQILGQKVEFLVSFYNNEISEKSEIFDDQFSVERPDGSNFTLKIRSTKLEDSAMYFCASSEQTPGEKLFFGSGTQLSVL.

The chain couples TRBV11-3 to TRBJ2-1, with a weak D call TRBD1 (5 bases). The CDR3 spans 13 residues. Between the trimmed V and J ends, which lost 5 bases and 6 bases, there was a span of 11 bases. Germline lookup yields CDR1 SGHNT and CDR2 YENEEA. CDR3 in DNA: TGTGCCAGCAGCCCAGGGTCCGGCAATGAGCAGTTCTTC. Encoded protein: CASSPGSGNEQFF.

This clone was seen only once. The V and J genes are TRBV19 and TRBJ1-5; D not resolved. The CDR3 spans 14 residues. The V gene lost 3 bases and the J gene lost 3 bases, with 9 bases spanning the gap. The germline V gene encodes CDR1 LNHDA and CDR2 SQIVND (reference sequence). This CDR3 reads CASSITQNNQPQHF. The CDR3 coding sequence is TGTGCCAGTAGTATTACACAGAACAATCAGCCCCAGCATTTT.